Listed here are 22 T cell receptor beta chains from one sample, sequenced in a study of blood T cell repertoires in COVID-19. Clones were read by immunoSEQ multiplex PCR, and TCRdb kept only the in-frame ones, dropping some. The sample carries 250,000 to 350,000 clones, around 88% recorded once. The sequenced material came from peripheral blood. The receptors here all came from a woman in her 70s with COVID-19, enrolled during active disease.

V usage is TRBV7-7 and J usage is TRBJ2-7; 7 bases match TRBD2. With 3 bases clipped from V and 0 bases from J, the junction kept 5 bases outside the gene matches. In germline, CDR1 is SSHAT, CDR2 FNYEAQ (reference sequence). The CDR3 totals 15 residues. CDR3 protein: CASSFWDYRSYEQYF. The CDR3 DNA follows: TGTGCCAGCAGCTTTTGGGACTACCGCTCCTACGAGCAGTACTTC.

This clone was observed a single time. The chain employs TRBV24-1 and TRBJ2-1, with 7 bases fitting TRBD2. Germline values: CDR1 KGHDR, CDR2 SFDVKD. This CDR3 is built from 16 residues. The V gene end was trimmed by 4 bases and the J gene end by 8 bases; junction bases not matched to a gene: 13. The CDR3 DNA follows: TGTGCCACCAGTGAGTACGGGAGGCAGGGATCGGATGAGCAGTTCTTC. It translates to CATSEYGRQGSDEQFF.

DNA of the CDR3: TGTGCCAGCAGCCCGGGAGGAAACGGACTAGCCTACGAGCAGTACTTC. It specifies CASSPGGNGLAYEQYF. The chain carries TRBV7-2 and TRBJ2-7, with 7 bases matching TRBD2. The V segment lost 5 bases and the J segment 2 bases; nucleotides outside the gene matches: 12. This CDR3 is 16 amino acids long. Looked up from germline, CDR1 is SGHTA and CDR2 is FQGNSA.

The CDR3 is CAWAVSGPSGNTIYF. DNA for the CDR3: TGTGCCTGGGCCGTATCGGGTCCCTCTGGAAACACCATATATTTT. J is TRBJ1-3 and V is TRBV30; no firm D call. Trimming took 5 bases from V and 0 from J, leaving 14 bases between them. Looked up from germline, CDR1 is GTSNPN and CDR2 is SVGIG (reference sequence). There are 15 residues in the CDR3.

This clone was counted once. The chain uses TRBV19 and TRBJ1-5, with D possibly being TRBD1 (6 bases). The V gene lost 3 bases and the J gene lost 3 bases, with 12 bases spanning the gap. The CDR3 sequence is 15 residues long. Germline V gene sequence: CDR1 LNHDA, CDR2 SQIVND (reference sequence). CDR3 protein: CASSMAGQLNQPQHF. The CDR3 DNA reads as TGTGCCAGTAGTATGGCTGGACAGCTCAATCAGCCCCAGCATTTT.

The chain couples TRBV3-1 (or the pseudogene TRBV3-2) to TRBJ2-1; 8 bases match TRBD2. The CDR3 totals 16 residues. Germline CDR1 is LGHDT and CDR2 is YNNKEL (reference sequence). After removal of 0 bases from V and 10 bases from J, the junction contained 11 bases not matched to a gene. This chain's CDR3 is CASSQDPSGGAGEQFF. The CDR3 DNA sequence: TGTGCCAGCAGCCAAGACCCGAGCGGGGGCGCAGGGGAGCAGTTCTTC.

This sequence joins TRBV27 and TRBJ1-1; TRBD1 agrees at 10 bases. The CDR3 totals 14 residues. Germline CDR1 is MNHEY and CDR2 is SMNVEV (reference sequence). The V segment lost 3 bases and the J segment 5 bases; nucleotides outside the gene matches: 3. The CDR3 spells CASSLTGGTTEAFF. The CDR3 nucleotides are TGTGCCAGCAGTTTGACAGGGGGCACAACTGAAGCTTTCTTT.

This clone was observed once. The chain employs TRBV11-2 and TRBJ1-1, with TRBD1 as a possible D gene (5 bases). This CDR3 is 13 amino acids long. Germline values: CDR1 SGHAT, CDR2 FQNNGV. With 1 base removed from V and 6 bases from J, the gap between germline ends came to 9 bases. CDR3 DNA: TGTGCCAGCAGCTTAGGAGTGACAGCTGAAGCTTTCTTT. It specifies CASSLGVTAEAFF.

CDR3 in amino acids: CASSLRQENTEAFF. The CDR3 bases are TGTGCCAGCAGTCTGAGACAGGAAAACACTGAAGCTTTCTTT. The J gene is TRBJ1-1, the V gene TRBV28, with D perhaps TRBD1 (6 bases). Trimming cost V 5 bases and J 2 bases, with 12 bases left between them. The CDR3 consists of 14 residues. In germline, CDR1 is MDHEN, CDR2 SYDVKM.

The chain links TRBV2 to TRBJ1-1; no clear D. Germline CDR1 and CDR2: SNHLY and FYNNEI. The CDR3 loop spans 15 amino acids. The V end was cut by 0 bases, the J end by 4 bases, with 12 bases between. The CDR3 DNA sequence: TGTGCCAGCAGTGAAGCATCCAGTTCTGGCACTGAAGCTTTCTTT. Protein sequence: CASSEASSSGTEAFF.

This clone showed up just once. The V gene is TRBV7-2, the J gene TRBJ2-7; no firm D call. Between the trimmed V and J ends, which lost 1 base and 0 bases, there was a span of 10 bases. CDR1 is SGHTA and CDR2 is FQGNSA in the germline V gene. CDR3 length: 15 residues. The CDR3 reads CASSLERQSSYEQYF. DNA of the CDR3: TGTGCCAGCAGCTTAGAGAGGCAGAGCTCCTACGAGCAGTACTTC.

V and J are TRBV24-1 and TRBJ1-1, with D perhaps matching TRBD1 (6 bases). CDR1 and CDR2 from the germline V gene are KGHDR and SFDVKD. V shed 7 bases and J shed 0 bases, with 11 bases lying between them. This CDR3 is built from 14 residues. CDR3 residues: CATRQQGMNTEAFF. CDR3 bases: TGTGCCACCAGGCAACAGGGAATGAACACTGAAGCTTTCTTT.

The CDR3 DNA follows: TGTGCCAGCAGTGATTGGGGGGGGGATTCACCCCTCCACTTT. Translating gives CASSDWGGDSPLHF. The rearrangement joins TRBV6-1 to TRBJ1-6, with a possible D match to TRBD1 (5 bases). V shed 3 bases and J shed 8 bases, with 11 bases lying between them. The CDR3 sequence is 14 residues long. Germline CDR1 is MNHNS and CDR2 is SASEGT.

The chain recombines TRBV5-1 with TRBJ1-4; D unresolved. V dropped 0 bases and J dropped 0 bases, with 6 bases sitting between them. CDR1 and CDR2 from the germline V gene are SGHRS and YFSETQ. The CDR3 sequence is 15 residues long. CDR3 sequence reads: CASSLGATTNEKLFF. CDR3 bases: TGCGCCAGCAGCTTGGGAGCGACAACTAATGAAAAACTGTTTTTT.

The V call is TRBV20-1, the J call TRBJ2-5; tentative D call: TRBD2 (5 bases). The CDR3 runs 14 residues. V was shortened by 3 bases and J by 0 bases, with 11 bases between the two germline ends. Germline values: CDR1 DFQATT, CDR2 SNEGSKA (reference sequence). Written as DNA, the CDR3 is TGCAGTGCTAGTCTTGACTACCACCAAGAGACCCAGTACTTC. Translation gives CSASLDYHQETQYF.

The rearrangement uses TRBV5-4 and TRBJ1-1; D gene unclear. Germline lookup yields CDR1 SGHNT and CDR2 YYREEE (reference sequence). With 7 bases removed from V and 6 bases from J, the gap between germline ends came to 16 bases. CDR3 size: 13 residues. The CDR3 spells CASSERGKAEAFF. In DNA form, the CDR3 reads TGTGCCAGCTCCGAGCGGGGAAAGGCTGAAGCTTTCTTT.

This chain connects TRBV5-6 to TRBJ1-2; D not certain. V lost 1 base, J lost 4 bases, and 11 bases lay in between. Germline V gene sequence: CDR1 SGHDT, CDR2 YYEEEE. The CDR3 has 14 amino acids. The DNA of the CDR3 is TGTGCCAGCAGCTTGTTGGCCGGGTTCTATGGCTACACCTTC. This codes for CASSLLAGFYGYTF.

This clone was observed once. The rearrangement uses TRBV5-5 and TRBJ1-1; maybe TRBD1 (6 bases). CDR1 SGHKS and CDR2 YYEKEE come from the germline V gene (reference sequence). The CDR3 is 15 amino acids. The ends were cut back, 4 bases at V and 8 bases at J, with 21 bases in the middle. The CDR3 loop is CASSAQWGLTFEAFF. As DNA, the CDR3 is TGTGCCAGCAGCGCACAGTGGGGGCTTACCTTCGAAGCTTTCTTT.

This CDR3 is CASSQGLAHPGLAVELFF. CDR3 bases: TGTGCCAGCAGCCAAGGTTTGGCCCACCCGGGACTAGCGGTGGAGCTGTTTTTT. The chain carries TRBV3-1 (or the pseudogene TRBV3-2) and TRBJ2-2, with TRBD2 identical over 11 bases. Germline-derived CDR1 and CDR2 are LGHDT and YNNKEL (reference sequence). V was clipped by 1 base and J by 10 bases; unmatched bases: 14. This CDR3 comprises 18 residues.

The rearrangement uses TRBV9 and TRBJ2-3; possibly TRBD2 for D (5 bases). Trimming stripped 2 bases from V and 3 bases from J, with 13 bases between. The CDR3 length is 15 residues. CDR1 and CDR2 (germline): SGDLS, YYNGEE. The CDR3 DNA follows: TGTGCCAGCAGCGTGGTAGCGCCGGGGACAGATACGCAGTATTTT. It translates to CASSVVAPGTDTQYF.

V gene TRBV10-3 combines with J gene TRBJ1-2; TRBD1 agrees at 12 bases. V was clipped by 0 bases and J by 4 bases; unmatched bases: 6. CDR1 and CDR2 from the germline V gene are ENHRY and SYGVKD. This CDR3 contains 17 residues. CDR3 region: CAISESGDRGRVYGYTF. The CDR3 nucleotides read TGTGCCATCAGTGAGTCAGGGGACAGGGGGCGCGTCTATGGCTACACCTTC.

V is TRBV7-8 and J is TRBJ2-5; possibly TRBD1 for D (6 bases). The CDR3 loop spans 15 amino acids. CDR1 is SGHVS, CDR2 FQNEAQ, per germline. The germline V and J ends were trimmed by 0 bases and 3 bases, with 11 bases remaining between them. CDR3 protein: CASSLAFRTEETQYF. The CDR3, as DNA: TGTGCCAGCAGCTTAGCGTTTCGGACAGAAGAGACCCAGTACTTC.